A selection of T cell receptor beta chains follows, all from one sample in a study of blood T cells in healthy people across ages. TCRdb processed the 5' RACE reads anew with MiXCR; each CDR3 protein has one entry. The sample shows 1 million or so distinct CDR3 sequences, 45% of them seen only once. Input material: blood. These TCRs come from a woman in her fifties or sixties in good health. The CDR3 runs from the conserved cysteine through the conserved F or W. D genes are given only for firm matches. Size tells how often a clone was seen (once, few, many) or the class of an expanded clone, and some rows leave it out.

d_gene | abundance | j_gene | v_gene | CDR3aa | CDR3nt
. | few | TRBJ2-1 | TRBV12-3/TRBV12-4 | CASSLSASWYNEQFF | TGTGCCAGCAGTTTATCGGCTAGTTGGTACAATGAGCAGTTCTTC
TRBD2 | . | TRBJ2-7 | TRBV24-1 | CVALGSTPRESREQYF | TGTGTCGCCTTGGGCAGCACGCCGCGGGAGTCGAGGGAGCAGTACTTC
. | few | TRBJ1-2 | TRBV3-1 | CASSQAGGASSYGYTF | TGTGCCAGCAGCCAAGCGGGAGGGGCTTCCAGCTATGGCTACACCTTC
. | many | TRBJ2-7 | TRBV20-1 | CSAPDSYEQYF | TGCAGTGCGCCGGACAGCTACGAGCAGTACTTC
. | few | TRBJ2-5 | TRBV12-3/TRBV12-4 | CASSLGRGPWETQYF | TGTGCCAGCAGTCTGGGTAGGGGCCCCTGGGAGACCCAGTACTTC
TRBD1 | few | TRBJ1-5 | TRBV2 | CASSSNLGTGRNQPQHF | TGTGCCAGCAGCTCCAATTTAGGGACAGGTCGCAATCAGCCCCAGCATTTT
. | once | TRBJ1-1 | TRBV6-6 | CASSYSPEAFF | TGTGCCAGCAGTTACTCGCCTGAAGCTTTCTTT
TRBD2 | many | TRBJ2-1 | TRBV7-3 | CASSFGGGEQFF | TGTGCCAGCAGCTTTGGGGGGGGTGAGCAGTTCTTC
. | few | TRBJ2-7 | TRBV29-1 | CSVEDGPAGHTSSYEQYF | TGCAGCGTTGAAGATGGTCCCGCGGGACATACAAGCTCCTACGAGCAGTACTTC
TRBD2 | few | TRBJ2-7 | TRBV7-2 | CASSQRAGVSYEQYF | TGTGCCAGCAGTCAAAGAGCGGGAGTCTCCTACGAGCAGTACTTC
. | . | TRBJ2-1 | TRBV29-1 | CSVEAPELSSYNEQFF | TGCAGCGTTGAAGCTCCCGAGCTGAGCTCCTACAATGAGCAGTTCTTC
. | few | TRBJ2-3 | TRBV27 | CATSADTQYF | TGTGCCACTTCGGCGGATACGCAGTATTTT
. | few | TRBJ1-2 | TRBV27 | CASSKAGERGYTF | TGTGCCAGCAGCAAAGCAGGGGAACGTGGCTACACCTTC
. | . | TRBJ2-7 | TRBV9 | CASSPRTGVSYEQYF | TGTGCCAGCAGCCCCCGGACGGGGGTTTCCTACGAGCAGTACTTC
. | . | TRBJ2-1 | TRBV4-2 | CASSRKGGTRRDNEQFF | TGTGCCAGCAGCCGAAAAGGAGGGACCAGGAGGGACAATGAGCAGTTCTTC
. | . | TRBJ1-1 | TRBV14 | CASSQRTGTGMLNTEAFF | TGTGCCAGCAGCCAAAGGACCGGGACCGGCATGCTGAACACTGAAGCTTTCTTT
. | . | TRBJ2-1 | TRBV27 | CASSLSWASEEQFF | TGTGCCAGCAGTTTATCGTGGGCTAGCGAGGAGCAGTTCTTC
. | few | TRBJ2-1 | TRBV30 | CAWTTLGNEQFF | TGTGCCTGGACTACCCTAGGTAATGAGCAGTTCTTC
. | . | TRBJ2-1 | TRBV6-5 | CASRTGPAEQFF | TGTGCCAGCAGGACGGGTCCTGCTGAGCAGTTCTTC
. | . | TRBJ2-1 | TRBV6-4 | CASSIILGNEQFF | TGTGCCAGCAGTATCATCTTAGGAAATGAGCAGTTCTTC
TRBD1 | . | TRBJ1-1 | TRBV5-1 | CASSSGQGREAFF | TGCGCCAGCAGCTCCGGACAGGGGAGGGAAGCTTTCTTT
TRBD1 | . | TRBJ2-6 | TRBV11-3 | CASSPTGGTAGANVLTF | TGTGCCAGCAGCCCCACAGGGGGCACTGCTGGGGCCAACGTCCTGACTTTC
. | . | TRBJ2-3 | TRBV10-3 | CALRSEQSTDTQYF | TGTGCCCTTCGAAGCGAGCAGAGCACAGATACGCAGTATTTT
TRBD2 | few | TRBJ2-7 | TRBV11-2 | CASSLELAEDSYEQYF | TGTGCCAGCAGCTTAGAACTAGCGGAGGACTCCTACGAGCAGTACTTC
. | many | TRBJ1-1 | TRBV12-3/TRBV12-4 | CASTLQGSMNTEAFF | TGTGCCAGCACCCTCCAAGGATCCATGAACACTGAAGCTTTCTTT